The rows below give T cell receptor beta chains drawn from one sample of a study of Graves' ophthalmopathy and Graves' hyperthyroidism. TCRdb analysed the multiplex PCR reads with MiXCR anew, one entry per CDR3 protein. The data contain about 240,000 distinct CDR3 sequences, around 45% of them singletons. The sequenced sample consisted of peripheral blood. These receptors originate from an adult man with Graves' ophthalmopathy. Each CDR3 is given with its conserved first and last residue. The D gene is left open where the match is weak. Rows may omit the clone size; those that give it use once, few, many or a size class.

>TRBV7-9|TRBD1|TRBJ1-1|NA
TGTGCCAGCAGCCAGAACAGGGGGCATGGAGCTTTCTTT
CASSQNRGHGAFF
>TRBV9|NA|TRBJ1-4|NA
TGTGCCAGCAGCCCGGACTCAACTAATGAAAAACTGTTTTTT
CASSPDSTNEKLFF
>TRBV5-1|NA|TRBJ2-5|few
TGCGCCAGCAGCTCGGGACGCTTTTTGCGGCAGACAGGCTGGACCCAGTACTTC
CASSSGRFLRQTGWTQYF
>TRBV10-2|TRBD2|TRBJ2-7|many
TGCGCCAGCTCGACTAGCGCAACCTCCTACGAGCAGTACTTC
CASSTSATSYEQYF
>TRBV24-1|TRBD1|TRBJ2-5|NA
TGTGCCACCAGTAAAAACGGACAGGGTGAGGAGACCCAGTACTTC
CATSKNGQGEETQYF
>TRBV7-8|NA|TRBJ1-5|few
TGTGCCAGCAGCACCCCAGGGATGGGGCCCTATCAGCCCCAGCATTTT
CASSTPGMGPYQPQHF
>TRBV19|NA|TRBJ1-5|NA
TGTGCCAGTAGTATAGTGGGGGGCAATCAGCCCCAGCATTTT
CASSIVGGNQPQHF
>TRBV5-6|NA|TRBJ2-6|NA
TGTGCCAGCAGCTCTGGGGGCGGCGGGGCTGGGGCCAACGTCCTGACTTTC
CASSSGGGGAGANVLTF
>TRBV10-2|NA|TRBJ1-4|few
TGCGCCAGCATTGGGACTCCAACTAATGAAAAACTGTTTTTT
CASIGTPTNEKLFF
>TRBV20-1|NA|TRBJ1-4|many
TGCAGTGTAGTGCTCTCTACGGGTGAAAAACTGTTTTTT
CSVVLSTGEKLFF
>TRBV12-3/TRBV12-4|NA|TRBJ2-5|once
TGTGCCAGCAGTCCTAGGGTCGTCGGGGAGACCCAGTACTTC
CASSPRVVGETQYF
>TRBV28|NA|TRBJ1-6|NA
TGTGCCAGCACCACCCCCCAGGGGAGAAGTTCACCCCTCCACTTT
CASTTPQGRSSPLHF
>TRBV7-2|NA|TRBJ1-6|NA
TGTGCCAGCAGCTCCTTAATTGGCCACGAAAAGTATAATTCACCCCTCCACTTT
CASSSLIGHEKYNSPLHF
>TRBV5-5|NA|TRBJ2-2|NA
TGTGCCAGCAGCTTGGGGCCGCAGGGAGGCACCGGGGAGCTGTTTTTT
CASSLGPQGGTGELFF
>TRBV5-1|NA|TRBJ2-7|NA
TGCGCCAGCAGCCTATACGGGGGGCCGAACGAGCAGTACTTC
CASSLYGGPNEQYF
>TRBV7-2|NA|TRBJ1-1|NA
TGTGCCAGCAGCCTCTTGGTGGGGGGGAAGGCTTTCTTT
CASSLLVGGKAFF
>TRBV20-1|TRBD1|TRBJ2-7|NA
TGCAGTGCTAGGCCGACAGGGCGAAATTCCTACGAGCAGTACTTC
CSARPTGRNSYEQYF
>TRBV7-2|NA|TRBJ1-2|NA
TGTGCCAGCAGCCAAGACTCAAACGGAGCTAACTATGGCTACACCTTC
CASSQDSNGANYGYTF
>TRBV7-2|TRBD2|TRBJ2-5|NA
TGTGCCAGCAGCTCTGTAGCGGGAGGGGCGTCAGCCCAGTACTTC
CASSSVAGGASAQYF
>TRBV7-3|NA|TRBJ2-2|NA
TGTGCCAGCAGCTTGTTCGCCTCGAACACCGGGGAGCTGTTTTTT
CASSLFASNTGELFF
>TRBV2|NA|TRBJ2-5|NA
TGTGCCAGCAGTGAAAGGGGGGCAGGGACTGAGACCCAGTACTTC
CASSERGAGTETQYF
>TRBV10-3|TRBD1|TRBJ1-2|NA
TGTGCCAGCGGGACAGGGGATGGCTACACCTTC
CASGTGDGYTF
>TRBV7-9|NA|TRBJ1-4|few
TGTGCCAGCAGACAGGATTATAATGAAAAACTGTTTTTT
CASRQDYNEKLFF
>TRBV12-3/TRBV12-4|TRBD1|TRBJ1-2|NA
TGTGCCAGCAGTTTAGGGGGCAGGGGGAGAGGCTACACCTTC
CASSLGGRGRGYTF
>TRBV5-8|NA|TRBJ2-1|NA
TGTGCCAGCAGCTTAGCTAGTTTCAATGAGCAGTTCTTC
CASSLASFNEQFF
>TRBV20-1|NA|TRBJ1-2|many
TGCAGTGCTAGAGATCGGCGTGGAGGGGTTGGTTATGGCTACACCTTC
CSARDRRGGVGYGYTF
>TRBV10-3|NA|TRBJ1-3|NA
TGTGCCGTCAGTGAGTCAGACGGGGGATCTGGAAACACCATATATTTT
CAVSESDGGSGNTIYF
>TRBV15|NA|TRBJ1-1|NA
TGTGCCACCAGCAGAAAGCTGACGGTGAACACTGAAGCTTTCTTT
CATSRKLTVNTEAFF
>TRBV11-2|NA|TRBJ2-7|few
TGTGCCAGCAGCTTATCTAAATTGTACGAGCAGTACTTC
CASSLSKLYEQYF
>TRBV9|NA|TRBJ1-1|NA
NA
CASSPDGRVETQYFGPGTEAFF
>TRBV13|NA|TRBJ2-7|NA
TGTGCCAGCAGCCCCCCGAGGTCCTACGAGCAGTACTTC
CASSPPRSYEQYF
>TRBV5-8|NA|TRBJ2-5|NA
TGTGCCAGCAGCTTGGACAGGGAGAAGACCCAGTACTTC
CASSLDREKTQYF
>TRBV7-2|TRBD1|TRBJ2-7|NA
TGTGCCAGCAGCCTGGGACAGATATCCTACGAGCAGTACTTC
CASSLGQISYEQYF
>TRBV7-9|TRBD1|TRBJ1-5|NA
TGTGCCAGCAGCGATGGACAGGGGGCGGATCAGCCCCAGCATTTT
CASSDGQGADQPQHF
>TRBV11-3|NA|TRBJ1-2|NA
TGTGCCAGCAGCGGGGGTCGGCAGGGCAACTATGGCTACACCTTC
CASSGGRQGNYGYTF
>TRBV7-8|NA|TRBJ2-7|few
TGTGCCAGCAGCGTCGGACAGCTCTACGAGCAGTACTTC
CASSVGQLYEQYF
>TRBV6-6|TRBD1|TRBJ1-6|few
TGTGCCAGCAGTTACGTCGAGACAGGGAATTCACCCCTCCACTTT
CASSYVETGNSPLHF
>TRBV19|NA|TRBJ1-1|NA
TGTGCCAGCCGGGGACTAGTATACACTGAAGCTTTCTTT
CASRGLVYTEAFF
>TRBV2|TRBD1|TRBJ1-5|few
TGTGCCAGCAGTCCTGACAGGGCCAATCAGCCCCAGCATTTT
CASSPDRANQPQHF
>TRBV7-2|NA|TRBJ2-7|few
TGTGCCAGCAGCGAAGGAGGGGGCGGAGGGTACGAGCAGTACTTC
CASSEGGGGGYEQYF
>TRBV7-6|TRBD1|TRBJ1-1|NA
TGTGCCAGCAGCTTAGCGAGACAGGGGGTCGGAACTGAAGCTTTCTTT
CASSLARQGVGTEAFF
>TRBV20-1|TRBD1|TRBJ2-7|once
TGCAGTGCTAGGCCAGGCAGGGGGATGAATTACGAGCAGTACTTC
CSARPGRGMNYEQYF
>TRBV19|NA|TRBJ1-2|few
TGTGCCAGCGCCTCAAATGGCTACACCTTC
CASASNGYTF
>TRBV7-3|TRBD1|TRBJ1-2|few
TGTGCCAGCAGCTTACCAGGGGGAAGGGGCTACACCTTC
CASSLPGGRGYTF
>TRBV6-5|NA|TRBJ1-1|few
TGTGCCAGCAGTTACGGTCGGGTCACTGAAGCTTTCTTT
CASSYGRVTEAFF
>TRBV2|NA|TRBJ2-1|NA
TGTGCCACCAGTGATTTAGGACAGACCGGGTATGAGCAGTTCTTC
CATSDLGQTGYEQFF
>TRBV7-9|TRBD1|TRBJ1-1|NA
TGTGCCAGCAGCCCTGAGGGGGCGCGGATGAACACTGAAGCTTTCTTT
CASSPEGARMNTEAFF
>TRBV24-1|NA|TRBJ2-2|few
TGTGCCACCAGTTCTAGAAACCTCGCGAACACCGGGGAGCTGTTTTTT
CATSSRNLANTGELFF
>TRBV2|NA|TRBJ2-7|NA
TGTGCCAGCAGTGATGGGGGAGCGAACACCGGGGAGCAGTACTTC
CASSDGGANTGEQYF
>TRBV3-1|NA|TRBJ2-2|once
TGTGCCAGCAGCTTGGCCGGGACAAAGGCCACCGGGGAGCTGTTTTTT
CASSLAGTKATGELFF
>TRBV20-1|TRBD2|TRBJ2-7|few
TGCAGTGCCCCGGGACTAGCGGGAAACGAGCAGTACTTC
CSAPGLAGNEQYF
>TRBV5-6|NA|TRBJ1-2|many
TGTGCCAGCAGCCCCCAGACTTATGGCTACACCTTC
CASSPQTYGYTF
>TRBV25-1|NA|TRBJ1-2|many
TGTGCCAGCAGTGAATCGCTGACGGAAAACTATGGCTACACCTTC
CASSESLTENYGYTF
>TRBV10-3|TRBD2|TRBJ2-6|many
TGTGCCATCGCTAGCGGGGGGCACTCTGGGGCCAACGTCCTGACTTTC
CAIASGGHSGANVLTF
>TRBV5-8|TRBD2|TRBJ2-1|NA
TGCGCCAGCAGCGTCCATGGACTAGCGGGGAACAATGAGCAGTTCTTC
CASSVHGLAGNNEQFF
>TRBV5-8|NA|TRBJ1-2|NA
TGCGCCAGCAGCCAAGTCGGACGAGTGGCGTCGGATGGCTACACCTTC
CASSQVGRVASDGYTF
>TRBV19|NA|TRBJ2-7|NA
TGTGCCAGTAGTATGACAGGTATCTCCTACGAGCAGTACTTC
CASSMTGISYEQYF
>TRBV29-1|TRBD2|TRBJ2-7|once
TGCAGCGTTGACGGGGGGTCTTACGAGCAGTACTTC
CSVDGGSYEQYF
>TRBV7-9|TRBD2|TRBJ2-2|NA
TGTGCCAGCAGCATAGGGCTAGCGGGAGGAAACACCGGGGAGCTGTTTTTT
CASSIGLAGGNTGELFF